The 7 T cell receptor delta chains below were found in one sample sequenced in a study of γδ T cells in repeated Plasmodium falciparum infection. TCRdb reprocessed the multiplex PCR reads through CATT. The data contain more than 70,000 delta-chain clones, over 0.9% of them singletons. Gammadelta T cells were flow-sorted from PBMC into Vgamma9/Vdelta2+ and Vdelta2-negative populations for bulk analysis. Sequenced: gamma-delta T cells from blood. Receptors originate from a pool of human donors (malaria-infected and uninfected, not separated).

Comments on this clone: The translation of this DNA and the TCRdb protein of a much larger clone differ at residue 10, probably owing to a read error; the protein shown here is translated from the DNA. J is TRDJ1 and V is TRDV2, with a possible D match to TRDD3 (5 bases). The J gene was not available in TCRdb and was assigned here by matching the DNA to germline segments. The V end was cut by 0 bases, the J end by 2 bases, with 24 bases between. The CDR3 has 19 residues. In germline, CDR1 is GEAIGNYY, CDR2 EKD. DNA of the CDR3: TGTGCCTGTGACACCAAGGGAAGGGGGGTACAGGGTCGGACCGATAAACTCATCTTT. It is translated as CACDTKGRGVQGRTDKLIF.

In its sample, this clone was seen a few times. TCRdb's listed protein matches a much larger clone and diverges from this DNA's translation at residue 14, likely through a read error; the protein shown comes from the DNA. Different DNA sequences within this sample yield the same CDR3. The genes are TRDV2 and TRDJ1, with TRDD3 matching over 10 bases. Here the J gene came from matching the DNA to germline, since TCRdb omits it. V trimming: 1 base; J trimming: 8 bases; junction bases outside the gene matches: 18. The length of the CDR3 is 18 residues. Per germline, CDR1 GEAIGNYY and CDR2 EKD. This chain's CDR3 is CACDTLQPLGDGTNKLIF. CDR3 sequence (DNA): TGTGCCTGTGACACTTTGCAGCCACTGGGGGATGGGACCAACAAACTCATCTTT.

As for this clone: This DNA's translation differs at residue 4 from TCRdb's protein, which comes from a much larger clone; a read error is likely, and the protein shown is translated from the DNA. The CDR3 reads CALSHSFLLLLGDKDKLIF. The CDR3 DNA reads as TGTGCTCTTAGTCACAGCTTCCTACTTTTACTGGGGGATAAAGATAAACTCATCTTT. The chain recombines TRDV1 with TRDJ1, with 11 positions matching TRDD3. The J gene is absent in TCRdb and was assigned here via DNA matching to germline. Unmatched junction bases numbered 22, after V lost 8 bases and J lost 5 bases. Per the germline V gene, CDR1 is TSWWSYY and CDR2 is QGS. The CDR3 extends over 19 amino acids.

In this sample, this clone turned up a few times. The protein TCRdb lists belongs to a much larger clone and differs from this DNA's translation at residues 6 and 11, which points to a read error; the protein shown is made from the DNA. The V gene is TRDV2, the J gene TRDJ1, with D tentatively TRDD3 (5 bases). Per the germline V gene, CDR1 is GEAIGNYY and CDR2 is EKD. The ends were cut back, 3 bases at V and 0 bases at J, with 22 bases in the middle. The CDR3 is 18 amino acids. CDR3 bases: TGTGCCTGTGACCCAAGGGAGGAGCACTGGAGTAACACCGATAAACTCATCTTT. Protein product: CACDPREEHWSNTDKLIF.

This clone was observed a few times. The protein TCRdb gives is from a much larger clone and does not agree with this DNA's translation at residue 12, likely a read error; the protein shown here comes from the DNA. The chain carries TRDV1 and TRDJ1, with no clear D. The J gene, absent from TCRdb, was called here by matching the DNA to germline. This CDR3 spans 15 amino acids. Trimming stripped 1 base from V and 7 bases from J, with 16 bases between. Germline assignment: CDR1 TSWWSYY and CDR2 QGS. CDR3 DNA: TGTGCTCTTGGGGAACCCCAGTTCCGTACCCCTAAACTCATCTTT. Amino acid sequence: CALGEPQFRTPKLIF.

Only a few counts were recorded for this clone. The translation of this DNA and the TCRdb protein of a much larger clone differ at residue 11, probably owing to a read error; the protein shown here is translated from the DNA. CDR3 sequence: CACDRLGDFRGKLIF. DNA of the CDR3: TGTGCCTGTGACAGACTGGGGGATTTTCGCGGTAAACTCATCTTT. This rearrangement joins TRDV2 to TRDJ1, with 10 nucleotides matching TRDD3. The CDR3 sequence is 15 residues long. Per the germline V gene, CDR1 is GEAIGNYY and CDR2 is EKD. V lost 2 bases, J lost 7 bases, and 9 bases stayed unmatched.

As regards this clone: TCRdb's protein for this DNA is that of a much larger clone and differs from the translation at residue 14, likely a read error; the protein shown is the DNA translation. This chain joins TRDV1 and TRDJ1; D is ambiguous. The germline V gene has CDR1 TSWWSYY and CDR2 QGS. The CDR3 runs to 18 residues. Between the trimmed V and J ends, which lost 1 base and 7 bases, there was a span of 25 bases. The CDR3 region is CALGERPKEYRCAAKLIF. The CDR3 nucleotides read TGTGCTCTTGGGGAACGCCCTAAGGAATATCGGTGTGCCGCTAAACTCATCTTT.